This T cell receptor beta chain was identified in a study of regulatory T cells in long-lasting Graves disease. General study points: The analysis examined peripheral blood only and excluded thyroid tissue. Reduced TCR diversity was observed in persistent Graves' patients versus newly diagnosed patients.

As to time point: persistent/refractory GD, antithyroid drugs over 5 years with positive TRAb. From RNA extracted from PBMCs, the TCR library was made. It was American Thyroid Association guidelines that determined Graves' disease diagnosis. Patients hailed from an endocrinology department in Xi'an, China. iRepertoire HTBI primers and Arm-PCR of CDR3 regions built TCR beta libraries. TCRdb passed the multiplex PCR reads through MiXCR, listing each CDR3 protein once. The profile shows 400,000 or so distinct CDR3 sequences, 20% to 25% of them singletons. This clonotype was recorded only once. Antigen unknown. CDR1 SEHNR and CDR2 FQNEAQ come from the germline V gene (reference sequence). The CDR3 loop spans 11 amino acids. The V gene lost 5 bases and the J gene lost 6 bases, with 8 bases spanning the gap.

This clonotype originated in a female donor with Graves disease. The chain employs TRBV7-9 and TRBJ2-7, with unresolved D. Here the sequenced sample was peripheral blood mononuclear cells (PBMCs), taken when the disease was refractory, from a patient treated with antithyroid drugs. CDR3 coding DNA: TGTGCCAGCAGCCAATCGGGCGAGCAGTACTTC. It specifies CASSQSGEQYF. Full variable domain (rest looked up from reference TRBV7-9 and TRBJ2-7): DTGVSQNPRHKITKRGQNVTFRCDPISEHNRLYWYRQTLGQGPEFLTYFQNEAQLEKSRLLSDRFSAERPKGSFSTLEIQRTEQGDSAMYLCASSQSGEQYFGPGTRLTVT.